The clone carrying this TCR beta chain has a count of ten or more. Antigen: not known. The sample originates from a study of T cell clonality in common variable immunodeficiency. Whole-study results and caveats: Authors noted CVID clonality's cause needs subpopulation repertoire sequencing.

Clones were sequenced by immunoSEQ multiplex PCR, and TCRdb holds only the in-frame ones, with some missing. This sample has around 57,000 clones, each found more than once. This TCR was sampled from a person between 18 and 75 years old in good health. Sample: peripheral blood mononuclear cells.

The CDR3 DNA, read in part, is TGCAGTGCTAGGAACACTAGAGACGTCAAAAACATT. It specifies CSARNTRDVKNI. The entire CDR3 sequence reads CSARNTRDVKNIQYF. V gene TRBV20-1 combines with J gene TRBJ2-4; tentative D call: TRBD2 (5 bases). The DNA ends 3 residues before the CDR3 does, and the rest of the CDR3 is filled in from the germline J gene. V was trimmed by 3 bases and J by 3 bases, leaving 15 bases between them. In germline, CDR1 is DFQATT, CDR2 SNEGSKA (reference sequence). CDR3 length equals 15 residues.